This T cell receptor (beta chain) stems from a study of graft-versus-host responses after intestinal transplantation. Overall study findings and caveats: Declining HvG levels early post-transplant were linked to peak circulating GvH clone levels.

A note on this clone: Its specificity is not known.

Generated by immunoSEQ multiplex PCR, the TCRdb table keeps only in-frame clones and is missing some. Of approximately 100,000 clones detected, 93% appear once; the ten largest clones hold 0.95% to 1.5%. With 5 bases removed from V and 4 bases from J, the gap between germline ends came to 11 bases. The V gene's germline CDR1 is LNHDA and CDR2 SQIVND (reference sequence). The CDR3 length is 14 residues. This chain uses TRBV19 with TRBJ2-2; D may be TRBD2 (7 bases). The source was unstimulated CD8+ T cells sorted from spleen or lymph node cells, collected before intestinal transplant. This receptor was identified in a human donor who received an intestinal transplant. CDR3 bases: TGTGCCAGTAGTTGGGGGGGCGGCACCGGGGAGCTGTTTTTT. Protein sequence: CASSWGGGTGELFF.